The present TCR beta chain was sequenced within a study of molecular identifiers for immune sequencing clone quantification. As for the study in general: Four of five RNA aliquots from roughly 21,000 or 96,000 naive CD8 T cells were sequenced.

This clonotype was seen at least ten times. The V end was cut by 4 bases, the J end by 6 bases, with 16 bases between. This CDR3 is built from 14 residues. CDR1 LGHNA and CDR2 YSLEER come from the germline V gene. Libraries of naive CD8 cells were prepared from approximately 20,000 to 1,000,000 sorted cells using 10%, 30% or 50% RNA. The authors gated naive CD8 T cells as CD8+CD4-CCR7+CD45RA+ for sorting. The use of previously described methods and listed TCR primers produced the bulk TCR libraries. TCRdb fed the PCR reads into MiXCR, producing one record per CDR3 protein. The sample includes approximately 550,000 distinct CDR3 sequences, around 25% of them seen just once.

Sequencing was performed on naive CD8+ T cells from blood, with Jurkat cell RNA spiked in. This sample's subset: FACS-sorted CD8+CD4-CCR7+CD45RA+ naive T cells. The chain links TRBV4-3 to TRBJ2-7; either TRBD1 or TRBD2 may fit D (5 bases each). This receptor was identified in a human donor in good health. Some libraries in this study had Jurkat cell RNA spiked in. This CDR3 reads CASSPSRDAAEQYF. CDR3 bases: TGCGCCAGCAGCCCCAGCAGGGACGCAGCCGAGCAGTACTTC.